The entry that follows covers one T cell receptor (beta chain) sequence. This sample is drawn from a study of blood T cell repertoires in COVID-19. Study-wide context: Sources were T cells, B-cell-depleted T cells, or PBMCs; the material itself was cDNA or gDNA.

Trimming left V 2 bases short and J 2 bases short, with 12 bases between. The CDR3 runs to 15 residues. From germline, CDR1 is LGHDT and CDR2 YNNKEL (reference sequence). Per the authors' pipeline: Counts of nucleated cells, estimated from reference gene primer amplification, were obtained. TCRdb keeps only in-frame clones here, not all; method: immunoSEQ multiplex PCR. V, J and clone size are taken as reported in that table, and D and trimming were inferred from the DNA itself. The sample lists 110,000 to 150,000 clones; more than 75% were seen once. Material for sequencing was peripheral blood. The source is a woman aged 50 to 60 with acute or convalescent COVID-19. The rearrangement uses TRBV3-1 (or the pseudogene TRBV3-2) and TRBJ1-2; D possibly corresponds to TRBD1 (5 bases). CDR3 sequence (DNA): TGTGCCAGCAGCCAAAGATACGGGGGGAACTATGGCTACACCTTC. Its protein product is CASSQRYGGNYGYTF.